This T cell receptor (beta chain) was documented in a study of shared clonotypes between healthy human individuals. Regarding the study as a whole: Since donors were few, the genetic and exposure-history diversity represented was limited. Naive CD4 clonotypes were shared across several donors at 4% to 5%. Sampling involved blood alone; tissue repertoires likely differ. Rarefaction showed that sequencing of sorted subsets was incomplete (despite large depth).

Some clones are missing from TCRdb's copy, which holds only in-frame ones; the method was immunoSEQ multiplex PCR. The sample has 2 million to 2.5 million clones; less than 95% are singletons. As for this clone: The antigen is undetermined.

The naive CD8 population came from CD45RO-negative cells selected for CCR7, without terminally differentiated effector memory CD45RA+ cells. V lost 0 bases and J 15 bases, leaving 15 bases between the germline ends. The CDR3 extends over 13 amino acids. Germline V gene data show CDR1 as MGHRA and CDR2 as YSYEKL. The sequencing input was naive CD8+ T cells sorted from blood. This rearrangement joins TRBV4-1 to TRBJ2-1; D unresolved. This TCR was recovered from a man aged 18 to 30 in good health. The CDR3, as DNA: TGCGCCAGCAGCCAAGACACCGGGTTTACGTGGTTCTTC. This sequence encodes CASSQDTGFTWFF.